This T cell receptor (beta chain) was profiled in a study of naive and memory T cell subsets. Separate alpha and beta amplification began at the second PCR step. After CD4 positive bead selection, the CD4-negative fraction gave CD8 T cells. The V end was cut by 4 bases, the J end by 0 bases, with 3 bases between. Germline-derived CDR1 and CDR2 are SGHNT and YYREEE (reference sequence). This CDR3 is 12 amino acids long. A remark on this clonotype: Its specificity is not known.

Study-wide findings and caveats: In naive cells, over 95% of TCR sequences were seen only once. Especially in CD8 cells, naive repertoires contained a few larger clonotypes, possibly CD45RA-re-expressing memory cells.

Two oligonucleotides, mixed equimolar, formed the beta constant-region primer covering TRBC1 and TRBC2. Four rounds of PCR amplified the ligated cDNA using nested alpha and beta constant-region primers plus SP2. The cDNA 3' end received a ligated single-stranded oligonucleotide carrying the SP2 primer and a 12-nucleotide UMI. From the UMI-ligation and nested PCR reads, TCRdb called clonotypes with MiXCR, one entry per CDR3 protein. The sample gives under 150,000 distinct CDR3 sequences, approximately 21% of which show up once; more than 0.6% is in the top ten. The source is a human donor in good health. Sequencing input: naive CD8+ T cells from blood. This chain links TRBV5-4 with TRBJ2-3, with D unclear. Here the CDR3 reads CASSESTDTQYF. DNA of the CDR3: TGTGCCAGCAGCGAAAGCACAGATACGCAGTATTTT.